The rows below give T cell receptor beta chains drawn from one sample of a study of blood T cell repertoires in COVID-19. Using immunoSEQ multiplex PCR, the repertoire was profiled, and TCRdb retains in-frame clones only, with some absent. This sample carries 120,000 or so clones, about 80% of them seen once, and the ten largest clones take approximately 25%. The material sequenced was peripheral blood. These receptors came from a human donor in a cohort sampled during active COVID-19. CDR3s include the opening cysteine and the closing phenylalanine or tryptophan. D genes are given only for firm matches. Some rows have no size entry. The others give once, few or many, or a class for an expanded clone.

>TRBJ2-1|TRBD2|TRBV7-2|-
CASSSRTSGFYNEQFF
TGTGCCAGCAGCTCACGGACTAGCGGGTTCTACAATGAGCAGTTCTTC
>TRBJ1-1|-|TRBV2|-
CASRTYLNTEAFF
TGTGCCAGCAGAACTTATTTGAACACTGAAGCTTTCTTT
>TRBJ2-7|TRBD2|TRBV10-3|-
CAIRAGLAGPRRHEQYF
TGTGCCATCAGGGCGGGACTAGCGGGCCCACGACGGCACGAGCAGTACTTC
>TRBJ1-4|-|TRBV5-8|few
CASFDRYNEKLFF
TGTGCCAGCTTCGACAGATATAATGAAAAACTGTTTTTT
>TRBJ2-5|-|TRBV11-3|-
CASSLDAGETQYF
TGTGCCAGCAGCTTAGATGCGGGAGAGACCCAGTACTTC
>TRBJ2-4|-|TRBV7-2|-
CASSLVGQGWGNIQYF
TGTGCCAGCAGCTTGGTGGGTCAGGGATGGGGAAACATTCAGTACTTC
>TRBJ2-1|-|TRBV14|-
CASSQGGSSGRTGGEQFF
TGTGCCAGCAGCCAAGGCGGATCTAGCGGGAGGACAGGGGGTGAGCAGTTCTTC
>TRBJ2-7|TRBD1|TRBV7-2|-
CASSLSRDSYEQYF
TGTGCCAGCAGCTTGTCCCGGGACAGCTACGAGCAGTACTTC
>TRBJ2-3|TRBD2|TRBV19|few
CASSELAGVWNTQYF
TGTGCCAGTAGTGAACTAGCGGGAGTATGGAATACGCAGTATTTT
>TRBJ2-5|TRBD1|TRBV4-3|-
CASSQVDRVETQYF
TGCGCCAGCAGCCAAGTCGACAGGGTGGAGACCCAGTACTTC
>TRBJ1-6|TRBD1|TRBV18|few
CASSPDRVRGSPLHF
TGTGCCAGCTCACCGGACAGGGTCCGGGGTTCACCCCTCCACTTT
>TRBJ1-2|TRBD1|TRBV5-1|-
CASSRTGQEGYTF
TGCGCCAGCAGTCGGACCGGACAGGAAGGCTACACCTTC
>TRBJ1-6|TRBD1|TRBV14|-
CASSQTPGQGSYNSPLHF
TGTGCCAGCAGCCAAACACCGGGACAGGGGAGTTATAATTCACCCCTCCACTTT
>TRBJ1-2|-|TRBV29-1|-
CSVEERGRYNYGYTF
TGCAGCGTTGAGGAACGAGGCCGCTATAACTATGGCTACACCTTC
>TRBJ2-3|TRBD2|TRBV28|-
CASRPPGLAGGDTQYF
TGTGCCAGCAGACCCCCGGGACTAGCGGGGGGAGATACGCAGTATTTT
>TRBJ1-2|TRBD1|TRBV7-9|-
CASSPGQGDHGYTF
TGTGCCAGCAGCCCAGGACAGGGGGATCATGGCTACACCTTC
>TRBJ1-4|-|TRBV4-2|once
CASSPNPGDATNEKLFF
TGTGCCAGCAGCCCGAACCCAGGGGATGCAACTAATGAAAAACTGTTTTTT
>TRBJ1-2|-|TRBV5-8|-
CASSSRDINNYGYTF
TGTGCCAGCAGCTCCCGGGACATCAATAACTATGGCTACACCTTC
>TRBJ2-7|-|TRBV28|-
CASTPSGFSSYEQYF
TGTGCCAGCACCCCGTCAGGGTTTTCCTCCTACGAGCAGTACTTC
>TRBJ1-2|-|TRBV18|once
CASSPETGPYGYTF
TGTGCCAGCTCACCAGAGACAGGTCCCTATGGCTACACCTTC
>TRBJ1-1|-|TRBV28|-
CASSLQEGTEAFF
TGTGCCAGCAGTTTACAAGAGGGCACTGAAGCTTTCTTT
>TRBJ2-3|TRBD1|TRBV4-1|-
CASSPSGQGIDTQYF
TGCGCCAGCAGCCCCTCCGGACAGGGAATAGATACGCAGTATTTT
>TRBJ2-7|-|TRBV3-1/TRBV3-2|-
CASSQDSSYEQYF
TGTGCCAGCAGCCAAGATAGCTCCTACGAGCAGTACTTC
>TRBJ2-3|-|TRBV5-6|-
CASSLTRGSTDTQYF
TGTGCCAGCAGCTTAACTCGGGGATCCACAGATACGCAGTATTTT
>TRBJ2-7|-|TRBV30|-
CAWSSITGDQYF
TGTGCCTGGAGCTCCATCACGGGGGACCAGTACTTC
>TRBJ1-2|-|TRBV4-2|once
CASSQDLSEDRLYGYTF
TGTGCCAGCAGCCAAGATCTTTCCGAGGACAGACTCTATGGCTACACCTTC
>TRBJ1-2|TRBD1|TRBV28|once
CASRSTGGSGYGYTF
TGTGCCAGCAGATCGACAGGGGGCAGCGGCTATGGCTACACCTTC
>TRBJ2-3|-|TRBV9|-
CASSAGGGGGADTQYF
TGTGCCAGCAGCGCCGGAGGGGGAGGGGGGGCAGATACGCAGTATTTT
>TRBJ2-3|TRBD1|TRBV15|-
CATSRGWGQGADTQYF
TGTGCCACCAGCAGAGGATGGGGACAGGGAGCAGATACGCAGTATTTT
>TRBJ2-3|-|TRBV28|-
CASSPTDRTDTQYF
TGTGCCAGCAGTCCTACAGACCGGACAGATACGCAGTATTTT
>TRBJ1-1|-|TRBV6-5|-
CASSRLGNTEAFF
TGTGCCAGCAGCCGACTGGGGAACACTGAAGCTTTCTTT
>TRBJ2-3|TRBD2|TRBV11-3|-
CASSSRREADTQYF
TGTGCCAGCAGCTCGAGACGGGAGGCAGATACGCAGTATTTT
>TRBJ1-1|-|TRBV18|-
CASSPLAGDTEAFF
TGTGCCAGCTCACCACTCGCAGGGGACACTGAAGCTTTCTTT
>TRBJ2-2|-|TRBV7-2|-
CASSIGSEATGELFF
TGTGCCAGCAGCATTGGAAGCGAAGCCACCGGGGAGCTGTTTTTT
>TRBJ2-3|-|TRBV18|once
CASSPREDTQYF
TGTGCCAGCTCACCCAGGGAAGATACGCAGTATTTT
>TRBJ1-2|-|TRBV5-4|-
CASSPGGVREGYTF
TGTGCCAGCAGCCCCGGGGGTGTCAGGGAAGGCTACACCTTC
>TRBJ2-7|-|TRBV6-5|-
CASSRRGRVNSEQYF
TGTGCCAGCAGTCGTCGTGGCAGGGTTAATTCCGAGCAGTACTTC
>TRBJ1-5|-|TRBV7-5|-
CARKSGLRGNQPQHF
TGTGCCAGAAAGAGCGGCCTCCGGGGCAATCAGCCCCAGCATTTT
>TRBJ1-1|TRBD1|TRBV27|-
CASSFRQGAREAFF
TGTGCCAGCAGTTTCCGACAGGGGGCCCGGGAAGCTTTCTTT
>TRBJ1-2|-|TRBV19|-
CASSRRSNRDYGYTF
TGTGCCAGTAGTAGACGATCCAACAGAGACTATGGCTACACCTTC
>TRBJ2-2|TRBD1|TRBV7-3|-
CASSSDRGRAGELFF
TGTGCCAGCAGCTCCGACAGGGGTCGCGCCGGGGAGCTGTTTTTT
>TRBJ2-7|TRBD1|TRBV11-1|-
CASSFRGTGGDEQYF
TGTGCCAGCAGCTTTCGCGGGACAGGGGGCGACGAGCAGTACTTC
>TRBJ1-4|TRBD1|TRBV28|-
CASSVTGQGNEKLFF
TGTGCCAGCAGTGTAACGGGACAGGGCAACGAAAAACTGTTTTTT
>TRBJ2-5|-|TRBV3-1/TRBV3-2|-
CASSPLAREGETQYF
TGTGCCAGCAGCCCCCTAGCGAGAGAGGGGGAGACCCAGTACTTC
>TRBJ1-5|-|TRBV6-4|-
CASSDSGQGFNQPQHF
TGTGCCAGCAGTGACTCAGGGCAGGGGTTCAATCAGCCCCAGCATTTT
>TRBJ1-6|-|TRBV30|once
CAWSREVGSPLHF
TGTGCCTGGAGCCGGGAGGTGGGTTCACCCCTCCACTTT
>TRBJ2-7|TRBD2|TRBV11-3|-
CASSFSGLAGREQYF
TGTGCCAGCAGCTTCTCGGGACTAGCGGGACGCGAGCAGTACTTC
>TRBJ1-4|-|TRBV19|-
CASGLYEKLFF
TGTGCCAGTGGACTTTATGAAAAACTGTTTTTT
>TRBJ2-5|-|TRBV7-6|-
CASSLAATGRETQYF
TGTGCCAGCAGCTTAGCCGCGACAGGGAGGGAGACCCAGTACTTC
>TRBJ1-2|-|TRBV7-9|few
CASSLEHTLGYTF
TGTGCCAGCAGCTTAGAACATACCCTTGGCTACACCTTC
>TRBJ1-1|TRBD1|TRBV24-1|-
CATRGTGGTEAFF
TGTGCCACCAGGGGGACAGGGGGCACTGAAGCTTTCTTT
>TRBJ2-7|TRBD2|TRBV5-1|-
CASSLGLLAGAVEQYF
TGCGCCAGCAGCTTGGGACTCCTAGCGGGAGCAGTCGAGCAGTACTTC
>TRBJ2-5|TRBD1|TRBV12-3/TRBV12-4|-
CASRRTGGETQYF
TGTGCCAGCAGACGGACAGGGGGAGAGACCCAGTACTTC
>TRBJ2-3|-|TRBV3-1/TRBV3-2|-
CASSQVHPDTQYF
TGTGCCAGCAGCCAAGTTCATCCAGATACGCAGTATTTT
>TRBJ2-5|TRBD2|TRBV11-3|-
CASSSGGRETQYF
TGTGCCAGCAGTAGCGGGGGACGAGAGACCCAGTACTTC